This TCR beta chain was sequenced during a study of T cell changes during pregnancy in multiple sclerosis. The trim removed 3 bases at V and 1 base at J, leaving 1 base unmatched. Germline V gene lookup returns CDR1 MGHRA and CDR2 YSYEKL. This CDR3 is 14 amino acids long. Repertoires were generated with immunoSEQ multiplex PCR, while TCRdb's copy carries only in-frame clones and drops some. This repertoire shows 35,000 to 45,000 clones, nearly 90% found once; its top ten account for around 1%. Material: CD4+ T cells from peripheral blood mononuclear cells, obtained after pregnancy. The chain uses TRBV4-1 and TRBJ2-3; 7 nucleotides align to TRBD2. The TCR comes from a female donor with multiple sclerosis, enrolled in a pregnancy study. The CDR3: CASSQAGGTDTQYF. CDR3 sequence (DNA): TGCGCCAGCAGCCAGGCGGGGGGCACAGATACGCAGTATTTT.